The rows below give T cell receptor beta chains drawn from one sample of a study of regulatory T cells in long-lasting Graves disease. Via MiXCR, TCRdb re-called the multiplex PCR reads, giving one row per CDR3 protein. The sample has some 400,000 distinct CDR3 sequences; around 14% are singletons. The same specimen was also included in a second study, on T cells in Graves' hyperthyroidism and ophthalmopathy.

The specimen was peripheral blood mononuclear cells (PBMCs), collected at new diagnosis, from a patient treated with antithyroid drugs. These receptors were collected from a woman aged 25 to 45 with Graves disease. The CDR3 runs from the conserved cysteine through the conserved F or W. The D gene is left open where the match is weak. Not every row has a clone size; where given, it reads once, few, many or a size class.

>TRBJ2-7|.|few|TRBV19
TGTGCCAGTAGTATGGGGGGTTTTCGGAGGAACGAGCAGTACTTC
CASSMGGFRRNEQYF
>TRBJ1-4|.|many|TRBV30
TGTGCCTGGAGTGTATGGGAAACCGAAAAACTGTTTTTT
CAWSVWETEKLFF
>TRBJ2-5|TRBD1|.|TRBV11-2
TGTGCCAGCAGCTTAGTGTCCGGGACAGGGGGCTTTAGGGAGACCCAGTACTTC
CASSLVSGTGGFRETQYF
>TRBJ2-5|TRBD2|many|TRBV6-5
TGTGCCAGCAGTTACGGTTTGCGGGAGGGCCGGGAGACCCAGTACTTC
CASSYGLREGRETQYF
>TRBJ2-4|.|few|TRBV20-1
TGCAGTGCTAGAGCTTCCCGAGGGGGGGAAACGTTAGCCAAAAACATTCAGTACTTC
CSARASRGGETLAKNIQYF
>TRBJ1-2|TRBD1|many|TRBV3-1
TGTGCCAGCAGGATCGCCGGGACAGGGATCTACAATGGCTACACCTTC
CASRIAGTGIYNGYTF
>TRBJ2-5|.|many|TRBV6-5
TGTGCCAGCAGTTACCGGGGGAGCGGGTTTGAGACCCAGTACTTC
CASSYRGSGFETQYF
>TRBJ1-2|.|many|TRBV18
TGTGCCAGCTCACCACGGCAGGGTCAAGGGTATGGCTACACCTTC
CASSPRQGQGYGYTF
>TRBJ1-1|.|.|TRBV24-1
TGTGCCACCAGTGTTCGCAGTCGATCCTACACTGAAGCTTTCTTT
CATSVRSRSYTEAFF
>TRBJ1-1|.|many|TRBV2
TGTGCCAGCAGTGAGGGGCAGTTCCCATGGAGCACTGAAGCTTTCTTT
CASSEGQFPWSTEAFF
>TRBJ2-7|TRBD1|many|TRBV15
TGTGCCACCAGCAGAGAAGTGGGACAGGCCTGGACAGAGCAGTACTTC
CATSREVGQAWTEQYF
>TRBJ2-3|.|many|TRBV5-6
TGTGCCAGCAGCTTTCGAACGGGAACACACACAGCAGATACGCAGTATTTT
CASSFRTGTHTADTQYF
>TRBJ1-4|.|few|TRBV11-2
TGTGCCAGCAGCTTAGTCCTTCGAGGAGTTAATGAAAAACTGTTTTTT
CASSLVLRGVNEKLFF
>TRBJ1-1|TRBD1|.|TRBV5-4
TGTGCCAGCAGCTTAAACAGGGGCGGTGAAGCTTTCTTT
CASSLNRGGEAFF
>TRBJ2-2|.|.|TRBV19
TGTGCCAGTAGTATAGGGGGAGCCGGGGAGCTGTTTTTT
CASSIGGAGELFF